The 22 T cell receptor beta chains below all came from one sample that was sequenced in a study of T cell repertoires in ileal Crohn's disease. TCRdb's table, derived via immunoSEQ multiplex PCR, lists solely in-frame clones and lacks some. The repertoire has about 10,000 clones, under 80% of them found once; the top ten carry approximately 4.2%. Sample: ileal tissue. These receptors were taken from an adult with Crohn's disease.

The rearrangement joins TRBV5-6 to TRBJ1-5, with 7 bases that match TRBD1. V dropped 4 bases and J dropped 2; count of bases not matched to a gene: 12. This CDR3 has 17 residues. From germline, CDR1 is SGHDT and CDR2 YYEEEE. CDR3 DNA sequence: TGTGCCAGCAGCCCCGGGACACTCAGGGGGGGCAATCAGCCCCAGCATTTT. Its translation: CASSPGTLRGGNQPQHF.

The V and J genes are TRBV5-1 and TRBJ2-7, with a possible D match to TRBD2 (5 bases). V was clipped by 2 bases and J by 2 bases, with 11 bases between them. The CDR3 extends over 14 amino acids. Germline CDR1 SGHRS, CDR2 YFSETQ. Here the CDR3 reads CASSLPGFAYEQYF. The CDR3 nucleotides are TGCGCCAGCAGCTTACCGGGGTTCGCCTACGAGCAGTACTTC.

This chain connects TRBV10-3 to TRBJ2-6, with TRBD1 matching over 7 bases. Germline V CDR1 and CDR2: ENHRY, SYGVKD. This CDR3 has 16 residues. J was trimmed by 2 bases and V by 8 bases; bases with no gene match: 9. CDR3 DNA: TGTGCCATCCCGACAGGGACGCCGGCTGGGGCCAACGTCCTGACTTTC. Amino acids: CAIPTGTPAGANVLTF.

The V gene is TRBV7-3, the J gene TRBJ2-3; D possibly corresponds to TRBD2 (6 bases). From germline, CDR1 is SGHTA and CDR2 FQGTGA. This CDR3 has 14 residues. The ends were cut back, 5 bases at V and 1 base at J, with 10 bases in the middle. CDR3 coding DNA: TGTGCCAGCAGCCCCGGGGAGGGCACAGATACGCAGTATTTT. It yields the protein CASSPGEGTDTQYF. Full variable domain (remainder filled in from reference TRBV7-3 and TRBJ2-3): GAGVSQTPSNKVTEKGKYVELRCDPISGHTALYWYRQSLGQGPEFLIYFQGTGAADDSGLPNDRFFAVRPEGSVSTLKIQRTERGDSAVYLCASSPGEGTDTQYFGPGTRLTVL.

The J gene is TRBJ1-5, the V gene TRBV6-1; D unresolved. The CDR3 runs to 12 residues. Trimming took 3 bases from V and 6 from J, leaving 6 bases between them. In germline, CDR1 is MNHNS, CDR2 SASEGT. The CDR3 protein is CASSDSGQPQHF. The CDR3 bases are TGTGCCAGCAGTGATTCGGGTCAGCCCCAGCATTTT.

The gene calls are TRBV27 and TRBJ2-3, with TRBD1 matching over 9 bases. CDR3 size: 16 residues. The J segment lost 1 base and the V segment lost 5 bases, leaving 7 bases of the junction unmatched. The germline gives CDR1 MNHEY, CDR2 SMNVEV (reference sequence). The DNA of the CDR3 is TGTGCCAGCAGTCCGGGGGACAGGGAACGCACAGATACGCAGTATTTT. It translates to CASSPGDRERTDTQYF.

With respect to this clone: The same CDR3 can be traced to other DNA sequences in this sample. The chain recombines TRBV5-1 with TRBJ1-1, with no clear D. The germline CDR1 and CDR2 sequences are SGHRS and YFSETQ. This CDR3 is built from 13 residues. V was trimmed by 0 bases and J by 4 bases, leaving 7 bases between them. The CDR3 is CASSLDGGTEAFF. The CDR3 DNA reads as TGCGCCAGCAGCTTGGATGGAGGCACTGAAGCTTTCTTT.

With respect to this clone: A read error may produce the germline difference seen at one junction end. The CDR3 spells CGSRPTGGSNQPQHF. For the CDR3, the DNA is TGTGGCAGTAGGCCGACAGGGGGAAGCAATCAGCCCCAGCATTTT. V usage is TRBV19 and J usage is TRBJ1-5, with 9 bases aligning to TRBD1. The germline CDR1 and CDR2 sequences are LNHDA and SQIVND (reference sequence). The CDR3 covers 15 residues.

The V gene is TRBV15, the J gene TRBJ1-4, with 7 bases lining up with TRBD1. The CDR3 spans 16 residues. The germline gives CDR1 LNHNV, CDR2 YYDKDF (reference sequence). V trimming: 1 base; J trimming: 8 bases; junction bases outside the gene matches: 10. The CDR3 loop is CATSRGQGSFEEKLFF. The CDR3, as DNA: TGTGCCACCAGCAGAGGACAGGGATCGTTTGAAGAAAAACTGTTTTTT.

The chain has TRBV10-2 and TRBJ2-7, with 7 bases identical to TRBD2. Looked up from germline, CDR1 is WSHSY and CDR2 is SAAADI. With V trimmed by 3 bases and J by 6 bases, 8 bases remained unmatched. The CDR3 runs to 14 residues. The CDR3 reads CASSDPTSRLEQYF. DNA of the CDR3: TGCGCCAGCAGTGACCCGACTAGCCGTCTCGAGCAGTACTTC.

The CDR3 coding sequence is TGTGCCAGTAGTATTCGTCAGAATAATGAAAAACTGTTTTTT. Translated, it gives CASSIRQNNEKLFF. The chain is built from TRBV19 and TRBJ1-4; D gene ambiguous. This CDR3 has 14 residues. The V gene lost 3 bases and the J gene lost 4 bases, with 9 bases spanning the gap. Germline V gene sequence: CDR1 LNHDA, CDR2 SQIVND (reference sequence).

The V gene is TRBV11-2, the J gene TRBJ1-1; D is uncertain. Germline assignment: CDR1 SGHAT and CDR2 FQNNGV. Trimming took 4 bases from V and 6 from J, leaving 15 bases between them. The CDR3 spans 14 residues. CDR3 nucleotides: TGTGCCAGCAGCTACGAAACTCGGAGGGCTGAAGCTTTCTTT. It translates to CASSYETRRAEAFF.

The CDR3 spells CASSLTGTNEKLFF. The CDR3 nucleotides are TGTGCCAGCAGCCTCACAGGGACGAATGAAAAACTGTTTTTT. This sequence joins TRBV7-9 and TRBJ1-4, with D perhaps TRBD1 (6 bases). The length of the CDR3 is 14 residues. Germline values: CDR1 SEHNR, CDR2 FQNEAQ (reference sequence). Trimming stripped 5 bases from V and 5 bases from J, with 12 bases between. Complete variable domain (other parts from reference TRBV7-9 and TRBJ1-4): DTGVSQNPRHKITKRGQNVTFRCDPISEHNRLYWYRQTLGQGPEFLTYFQNEAQLEKSRLLSDRFSAERPKGSFSTLEIQRTEQGDSAMYLCASSLTGTNEKLFFGSGTQLSVL.

J is TRBJ2-3 and V is TRBV4-3; D is possibly TRBD1 (5 bases). The V end lost 3 bases, the J end lost 2 bases, and 15 bases lay between the germline ends. The CDR3 consists of 16 residues. Per the germline V gene, CDR1 is LGHNA and CDR2 is YSLEER. CDR3 DNA sequence: TGCGCCAGCAGCCAGGGGTCGACAGACGACACAGATACGCAGTATTTT. This gives the protein CASSQGSTDDTDTQYF.

V gene TRBV19 combines with J gene TRBJ2-5, with D unclear. Gene TRBJ2-7 matches the end of the DNA better, so the J call may be wrong. This CDR3 comprises 12 residues. Germline V gene data show CDR1 as LNHDA and CDR2 as SQIVND (reference sequence). The CDR3 DNA is TGTGCCAGTAGTGTCGACTTCTACGAGCAGTACTTC. Its protein is CASSVDFYEQYF.

This chain uses TRBV5-8 with TRBJ2-1; D possibly corresponds to TRBD1 (5 bases). The CDR3 is made up of 10 amino acids. The V gene's germline CDR1 is SGHTS and CDR2 YDEGEE. Trimming pared 1 base from V and 12 bases from J, leaving 5 bases between. The chain's CDR3 is CASSLTGQFF. CDR3 nucleotides: TGTGCCAGCAGCTTGACAGGGCAGTTCTTC.

The V gene is TRBV30, the J gene TRBJ1-1, with D possibly being TRBD1 (6 bases). Trimming removed 4 bases at V and 11 bases at J, with 17 bases between. This CDR3 spans 12 amino acids. From germline, CDR1 is GTSNPN and CDR2 SVGIG (reference sequence). CDR3 sequence (DNA): TGTGCCTGGACAGGGGCTGAAAAGGAGGCTTTCTTT. Encoded protein: CAWTGAEKEAFF.

The chain links TRBV5-1 to TRBJ1-2, with D unclear. V was clipped by 0 bases and J by 4 bases, with 13 bases between them. The CDR3 spans 15 residues. Germline V gene data show CDR1 as SGHRS and CDR2 as YFSETQ. This CDR3 reads CASSLDASRVYGYTF. DNA for the CDR3: TGCGCCAGCAGCTTGGACGCCTCGCGAGTCTATGGCTACACCTTC.

This clone was found once. One end of the junction fails to match germline, which may point to a read error. V and J are TRBV7-8 and TRBJ1-1; weak D call: TRBD1 (5 bases). The CDR3 totals 16 residues. CDR1 is SGHVS, CDR2 FQNEAQ, per germline. The CDR3 loop reads CASSLLGPGRSTEAFF. Written as DNA, the CDR3 is TGTGCCAGCAGCTTATTGGGGCCAGGGAGGAGTACTGAAGCTTTTTTT.

V and J are TRBV7-9 and TRBJ2-1; D might be TRBD1 (7 bases). Germline V CDR1 and CDR2: SEHNR, FQNEAQ (reference sequence). Between the trimmed V and J ends, which lost 2 bases and 7 bases, there was a span of 9 bases. The CDR3 is made up of 13 amino acids. The CDR3 region is CASSLQGGNEQFF. CDR3 DNA: TGTGCCAGCAGCTTACAGGGGGGTAATGAGCAGTTCTTC.

The CDR3 bases are TGTGCCAGCAGCCAGGCACTAGCGGGGAGCTCCTACGAGCAGTACTTC. It translates to CASSQALAGSSYEQYF. This sequence joins TRBV14 and TRBJ2-7; the match to TRBD2 covers 10 bases. Germline CDR1 and CDR2: SGHDN and FVKESK. The CDR3 loop spans 16 amino acids. V was pared by 3 bases and J by 0 bases, with 5 bases of the junction left unmatched. Full variable domain (missing parts from reference TRBV14 and TRBJ2-7): EAGVTQFPSHSVIEKGQTVTLRCDPISGHDNLYWYRRVMGKEIKFLLHFVKESKQDESGMPNNRFLAERTGGTYSTLKVQPAELEDSGVYFCASSQALAGSSYEQYFGPGTRLTVT.

The chain joins TRBV11-3 to TRBJ2-2; 8 nucleotides align to TRBD2. This CDR3 has 16 residues. Per germline, CDR1 SGHNT and CDR2 YENEEA. After removal of 5 bases from V and 1 base from J, the junction contained 6 bases not matched to a gene. CDR3 DNA sequence: TGTGCCAGCAGCCGACGGGGGGGGCTGAACACCGGGGAGCTGTTTTTT. Encoded protein: CASSRRGGLNTGELFF.